The present T cell receptor (beta chain) was sequenced within a study of CD8 T cells in ankylosing spondylitis. This CDR3 comprises 14 residues. Germline assignment: CDR1 SEHNR and CDR2 FQNEAQ (reference sequence). Unmatched junction bases numbered 1, after V lost 1 base and J lost 7 bases. TCRdb used MiXCR to reprocess the 5' RACE reads, holding one entry per CDR3 protein. The table has under 250,000 distinct CDR3 sequences, roughly a tenth seen once. Input material: blood, either unsorted or a sorted T cell fraction (not recorded which). The origin of this receptor is a male donor with ankylosing spondylitis or in good health (not recorded which). This chain connects TRBV7-9 to TRBJ2-5; 12 bases match TRBD2. CDR3 sequence (DNA): TGTGCCAGCAGCTTAGGGACTAGCGGGACGACCCAGTACTTC. Translating gives CASSLGTSGTTQYF.